This passage covers 14 T cell receptor beta chains from one sample sequenced in a study of CD8 T cells in ankylosing spondylitis. Study-wide results and limits: Ankylosing spondylitis blood appeared to be characterized by a TCR beta motif of roughly eight highly homologous variants.

MiXCR, run by TCRdb on the 5' RACE reads, gives a single entry per CDR3 protein. The table lists around 390,000 distinct CDR3 sequences, 20% to 25% of them singletons, with less than 20% in the top ten. Antigens of these TCRs are unknown. The sequencing sample was made of blood, either unsorted or a sorted T cell fraction (not recorded which). All receptors come from a male donor with ankylosing spondylitis.

This chain uses TRBV2 with TRBJ1-2, with TRBD1 identical over 7 bases. Losses at the gene ends were 4 bases for V and 8 bases for J; bases not matched to a gene: 4. This CDR3 contains 12 residues. Germline loops: CDR1 SNHLY, CDR2 FYNNEI. For the CDR3, the DNA is TGTGCCAGCAGTGGACAGGGAGGAGGCTACACCTTC. Its protein is CASSGQGGGYTF.

This clonotype showed up just a few times. J is TRBJ2-7 and V is TRBV18; 10 nucleotides agree with TRBD2. The V segment lost 4 bases and the J segment 3 bases; nucleotides outside the gene matches: 6. There are 15 residues in the CDR3. From germline, CDR1 is KGHSH and CDR2 LQKENI. CDR3 protein: CASSRPGLASYEQYF. The CDR3 nucleotides read TGTGCCAGCTCACGACCGGGACTAGCGAGCTACGAGCAGTACTTC.

This clonotype has a single count. This chain links TRBV5-1 with TRBJ2-1; a possible D gene is TRBD2 (6 bases). V was pared by 10 bases and J by 5 bases, with 19 bases between. The CDR3 is 14 amino acids. Germline V gene lookup returns CDR1 SGHRS and CDR2 YFSETQ. The CDR3 DNA is TGCGCCTCTAGTTGGGGGGTAGGTGACAATGAGCAGTTCTTC. This encodes CASSWGVGDNEQFF.

This clonotype was detected many times. The genes are TRBV28 and TRBJ2-7, with 11 positions matching TRBD2. Germline V gives CDR1 MDHEN, CDR2 SYDVKM. After removal of 6 bases from V and 3 bases from J, the junction contained 4 bases not matched to a gene. CDR3 length: 14 amino acids. As DNA, the CDR3 is TGTGCCAGCAGACCCGGGACTAGCGGCTACGAGCAGTACTTC. Translating it yields CASRPGTSGYEQYF.

This clonotype has only a few counts. This chain connects TRBV20-1 to TRBJ2-3; D is undetermined. The CDR3 runs to 15 residues. CDR1 DFQATT and CDR2 SNEGSKA come from the germline V gene (reference sequence). V lost 3 bases and J lost 2, with 15 bases in between. CDR3 coding DNA: TGCAGTGCTAGGCGTCCAGTAGGTGACACAGATACGCAGTATTTT. This gives the protein CSARRPVGDTDTQYF.

This clonotype has more than one count but fewer than ten. V and J are TRBV7-9 and TRBJ2-1; 9 nucleotides agree with TRBD1. The CDR3 totals 15 residues. Germline assignment: CDR1 SEHNR and CDR2 FQNEAQ (reference sequence). The junction had 6 bases not matched to a gene; V was cut back by 5 bases and J by 4 bases. CDR3 loop: CASSRTGGVYNEQFF. In DNA form, the CDR3 reads TGTGCCAGCAGCCGAACAGGGGGCGTGTACAATGAGCAGTTCTTC.

The V call is TRBV6-2 or TRBV6-3, the J call TRBJ2-1; no clear D. V lost 8 bases and J lost 5, with 13 bases in between. This CDR3 spans 13 amino acids. CDR1 MNHEY and CDR2 SVGEGT come from the germline V gene. CDR3 nucleotide sequence: TGTGCCAGCCATTACGAGGCCCACAATGAGCAGTTCTTC. Encoded protein: CASHYEAHNEQFF.

There are a few counts of this clonotype. Relative to the germline gene, one junction end is altered; a read error may explain this. The chain uses TRBV7-2 and TRBJ2-7, with no clear D. Germline-derived CDR1 and CDR2 are SGHTA and FQGNSA. CDR3 length equals 13 residues. The chain's CDR3 is CASSPRSVASSSF. Here the CDR3 DNA reads TGTGCCAGCAGCCCTAGATCAGTTGCTTCGAGCTCCTTC.

The chain is built from TRBV11-2 and TRBJ2-3, with TRBD2 matching 7 bases. The CDR3 loop spans 16 amino acids. The trim removed 4 bases at V and 0 bases at J, leaving 7 bases unmatched. Germline assignment: CDR1 SGHAT and CDR2 FQNNGV. The CDR3 loop reads CASSSLGGSSTDTQYF. CDR3 nucleotides: TGTGCCAGCAGCTCCCTGGGGGGGTCAAGCACAGATACGCAGTATTTT.

J is TRBJ2-3 and V is TRBV2; 9 bases agree with TRBD2. CDR1 is SNHLY, CDR2 FYNNEI, per germline. V gave up 6 bases and J gave up 1 base; unmatched junction bases: 5. The CDR3 has 15 amino acids. The CDR3: CASSERLAGTDTQYF. The CDR3, as DNA: TGTGCCAGCAGCGAAAGACTAGCGGGCACAGATACGCAGTATTTT.

This clonotype was counted between two and nine times. The V call is TRBV9, the J call TRBJ2-3; D is perhaps TRBD1 (6 bases). The V gene lost 5 bases and the J gene lost 2 bases, with 12 bases spanning the gap. CDR1 is SGDLS, CDR2 YYNGEE, per germline. The CDR3 is made up of 14 amino acids. The CDR3 bases are TGTGCCAGCAGACGGGACACCTCCACAGATACGCAGTATTTT. It encodes CASRRDTSTDTQYF.

The gene calls are TRBV29-1 and TRBJ2-3; D call uncertain. The V and J ends lost 4 bases and 0 bases respectively, with 8 bases between them. Germline V CDR1 and CDR2: SQVTM, ANQGSEA. This CDR3 comprises 13 residues. In nucleotides, the CDR3 is TGCAGCGTTGGGCCGGACAGCACAGATACGCAGTATTTT. It translates to CSVGPDSTDTQYF.

This clonotype was found once. The J gene is TRBJ2-3, the V gene TRBV5-1, with D unresolved. Per germline, CDR1 SGHRS and CDR2 YFSETQ. The CDR3 sequence is 16 residues long. Trimming cost V 5 bases and J 3 bases, with 19 bases left between them. As DNA, the CDR3 is TGCGCCAGCAGTACCCTCCTATCGGGTCCTACAGATACGCAGTATTTT. Protein: CASSTLLSGPTDTQYF.

This clonotype was counted only a few times. This chain connects TRBV10-3 to TRBJ1-6, with D perhaps TRBD1 (6 bases). V lost 3 bases, J lost 0 bases, and 12 bases lay in between. The length of the CDR3 is 17 residues. Germline lookup yields CDR1 ENHRY and CDR2 SYGVKD. The chain's CDR3 is CAISDQGRSSYNSPLHF. For the CDR3, the DNA is TGTGCCATCAGTGACCAGGGGAGAAGCTCCTATAATTCACCCCTCCACTTT.